This T cell receptor beta chain was sequenced for a study of T cell changes during pregnancy in multiple sclerosis. This table comes from immunoSEQ multiplex PCR, and its TCRdb copy is limited to in-frame clones, with some not included. The sample includes roughly 86,000 clones, around 94% seen only once; the top ten take over 2%. Trimming cost V 0 bases and J 3 bases, with 18 bases left between them. Germline V lookup: CDR1 SGDLS, CDR2 YYNGEE. CDR3 length: 18 amino acids. The receptor was isolated from a female donor with multiple sclerosis, enrolled in a pregnancy study. The J gene is TRBJ2-2, the V gene TRBV9; D may be TRBD2 (7 bases). The sample consisted of peripheral blood, taken in the first trimester of pregnancy. The CDR3 coding sequence is TGTGCCAGCAGCGTAGACGGAGGGGGGGGGCCGTACACCGGGGAGCTGTTTTTT. Amino acids: CASSVDGGGGPYTGELFF. The full variable domain, completed using reference TRBV9 and TRBJ2-2, is DSGVTQTPKHLITATGQRVTLRCSPRSGDLSVYWYQQSLDQGLQFLIQYYNGEERAKGNILERFSAQQFPDLHSELNLSSLELGDSALYFCASSVDGGGGPYTGELFFGEGSRLTVL.